Given below is one TCR beta chain in context. TCRdb's copy holds only in-frame clones and misses some; the assay was immunoSEQ multiplex PCR. The table records roughly 130,000 clones, over 80% of them present only once. This CDR3 has 16 amino acids. Trimming removed 7 bases at V and 0 bases at J, with 13 bases between. Germline lookup yields CDR1 WNHNN and CDR2 SYGVQD (reference sequence). The data were obtained in a study of blood T cell repertoires in COVID-19. Across the whole study: The origin of the acute and convalescent COVID-19 samples was the United States, Italy and Spain.

This TCR came from a man in his 70s with acute or convalescent COVID-19. The chain combines TRBV10-1 with TRBJ2-6; no clear D. What was sequenced was peripheral blood. This CDR3 is CASNHTEDSGANVLTF. The CDR3 bases are TGCGCCAGCAATCATACAGAAGACTCTGGGGCCAACGTCCTGACTTTC.